This TCR beta chain was captured by sequencing in a study of blood T cell repertoires in COVID-19. As for the study in general: Researchers got acute and convalescent COVID-19 samples from the United States, Italy and Spain. In each case, the material was cDNA or gDNA derived from T cells, B-cell-depleted T cells, or PBMCs.

This CDR3 has 16 amino acids. J lost 3 bases, V lost 9 bases, and 9 bases had no gene match. Germline CDR1 is LNHDA and CDR2 is SQIVND (reference sequence). Authors' analysis steps: Estimation of nucleated cell counts relied on the amplification of reference gene primers. The assay was immunoSEQ multiplex PCR, and TCRdb's table has in-frame clones only and misses some. The D gene and trimming were derived from the DNA, and the V and J assignments and clone size from that table. Here the sample spans 120,000 to 150,000 clones, approximately 84% being singletons. This receptor was taken from a woman of 80 years or more in a cohort sampled during active or convalescent COVID-19. Sequencing input: peripheral blood. This chain links TRBV19 with TRBJ2-1; 12 nucleotides align to TRBD2. In nucleotides, the CDR3 is TGTGCCAGCCTTCCTAGCGGGGGGGCGGACTACAATGAGCAGTTCTTC. Amino acid sequence: CASLPSGGADYNEQFF.